What follows describes a single T cell receptor beta chain. This sample is part of a study of blood T cell repertoires in COVID-19. Study information: T cells, B-cell-depleted T cells, or PBMCs supplied cDNA or gDNA.

The CDR3 sequence is 11 residues long. In germline, CDR1 is SQVTM, CDR2 ANQGSEA. Trimming pared 3 bases from V and 4 bases from J, leaving 6 bases between. Original data processing: Counts of nucleated cells, estimated from reference gene primer amplification, were obtained. This table comes from immunoSEQ multiplex PCR, and its TCRdb copy is limited to in-frame clones, with some not included. Clone size and the V and J calls come from that table; the DNA yielded D and trimming. The table lists 120,000 or so clones, around 81% of them singletons. The source of this sequence is a man aged 60-69 years with acute or convalescent COVID-19. The sequencing sample was made of peripheral blood. The V call is TRBV29-1, the J call TRBJ2-5; a possible D gene is TRBD1 (6 bases). DNA for the CDR3: TGCAGCGTTGAGGGGGCAGAGACCCAGTACTTC. Protein sequence: CSVEGAETQYF.